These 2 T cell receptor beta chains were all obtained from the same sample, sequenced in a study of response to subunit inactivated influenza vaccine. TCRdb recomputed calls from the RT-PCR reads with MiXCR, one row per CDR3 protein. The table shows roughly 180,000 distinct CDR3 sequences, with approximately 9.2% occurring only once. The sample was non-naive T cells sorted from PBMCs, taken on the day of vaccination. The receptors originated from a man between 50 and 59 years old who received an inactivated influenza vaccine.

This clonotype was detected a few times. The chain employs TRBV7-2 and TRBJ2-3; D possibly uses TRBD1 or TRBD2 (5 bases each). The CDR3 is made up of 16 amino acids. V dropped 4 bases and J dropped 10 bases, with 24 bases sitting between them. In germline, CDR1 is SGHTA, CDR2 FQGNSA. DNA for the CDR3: TGTGCCAGCAGCTCATCGAGACAACAGGCGGGTGCGGCGCAGTATTTT. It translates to CASSSSRQQAGAAQYF.

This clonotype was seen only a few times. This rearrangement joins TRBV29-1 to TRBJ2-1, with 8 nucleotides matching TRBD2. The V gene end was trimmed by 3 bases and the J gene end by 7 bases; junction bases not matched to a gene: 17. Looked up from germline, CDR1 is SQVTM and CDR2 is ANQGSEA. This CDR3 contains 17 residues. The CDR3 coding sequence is TGCAGCGTTGATGGGGGGCCGGGACTAGGGATTCTTAATGAGCAGTTCTTC. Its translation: CSVDGGPGLGILNEQFF.